This T cell receptor (beta chain) was found in a study of identical twins. The table lists this clonotype with a few counts. One entry per CDR3 protein results from TCRdb running MiXCR on the 5' RACE reads. The sample consists of 550,000 to 700,000 distinct CDR3 sequences, about 20% of them appearing once. The CDR3 runs 15 residues. After removal of 0 bases from V and 5 bases from J, the junction contained 7 bases not matched to a gene. CDR1 is GTSNPN and CDR2 is SVGIG in the germline V gene (reference sequence). This sample also appeared in a second study, on T cells expressing NK-cell markers. That publication notes: In a handful of donors, dominant clonotypes made up about 28.3-65% of CD3+CD56-NKG2C+ cells.

This receptor was identified in a woman under 30 in good health. The sequenced sample consisted of PBMCs. This chain joins TRBV30 and TRBJ1-5, with 7 bases fitting TRBD1. For the CDR3, the DNA is TGTGCCTGGAGTGTAGCCCTCCAGGGGGATCAGCCCCAGCATTTT. Its protein product is CAWSVALQGDQPQHF.